This entry lists 5 T cell receptor beta chains sequenced from one sample in a study of blood T cell repertoires in COVID-19. The method was immunoSEQ multiplex PCR; TCRdb's version includes in-frame clones alone and lacks a portion of them. Among roughly 100,000 clones listed, about 90% were seen once. Sequencing was done on a sample of peripheral blood. The receptors here all came from a man in his fifties with active COVID-19.

The chain recombines TRBV15 with TRBJ2-3; no clear D. CDR3 length: 12 residues. V was pared by 3 bases and J by 6 bases, with 7 bases between. CDR1 and CDR2 (germline): LNHNV, YYDKDF (reference sequence). In nucleotides, the CDR3 is TGTGCCACCAGCAGCGAGCTGGATACGCAGTATTTT. This encodes CATSSELDTQYF.

This chain connects TRBV18 to TRBJ1-6; 9 bases fit TRBD1. The V gene's germline CDR1 is KGHSH and CDR2 LQKENI. The CDR3 runs 13 residues. The junction had 0 bases not matched to a gene; V was cut back by 4 bases and J by 8 bases. The CDR3 loop reads CASSRDRDSPLHF. The DNA for the CDR3 is TGTGCCAGCTCACGGGACAGGGATTCACCCCTCCACTTT.

This rearrangement joins TRBV10-3 to TRBJ1-3; perhaps TRBD1 as D (5 bases). Germline-derived CDR1 and CDR2 are ENHRY and SYGVKD. CDR3 length equals 15 residues. V was trimmed by 4 bases and J by 0 bases, leaving 10 bases between them. The CDR3 DNA sequence: TGTGCCATCAGTGCGGGACTCAACTCTGGAAACACCATATATTTT. It translates to CAISAGLNSGNTIYF.

This chain links TRBV28 with TRBJ1-2; D ambiguous. Trimming left V 5 bases short and J 1 base short, with 17 bases between. CDR1 is MDHEN and CDR2 is SYDVKM in the germline V gene. This CDR3 is 16 amino acids long. The CDR3 region is CASSPPTLTINYGYTF. CDR3 bases: TGTGCCAGCAGTCCACCGACACTCACGATTAACTATGGCTACACCTTC.

This chain links TRBV5-1 with TRBJ1-2; 9 positions match TRBD1. CDR1 is SGHRS, CDR2 YFSETQ, per germline. The CDR3 spans 15 residues. The V gene end was trimmed by 3 bases and the J gene end by 5 bases; junction bases not matched to a gene: 8. The CDR3 is CASSYGQGQTYGYTF. CDR3 DNA: TGCGCCAGCAGCTACGGACAGGGGCAAACTTATGGCTACACCTTC.